Below, 18 T cell receptor beta chains from the same sample are listed, as sequenced in a study. TCRdb re-derived calls from the RT-PCR reads in MiXCR, one entry per CDR3 protein. Here the sample spans more than 600,000 distinct CDR3 sequences, 12% to 15% being singletons. The sequenced sample consisted of memory CD4+ T cells from blood. These TCRs come from a female donor in good health, serving as a healthy control.

This clonotype was picked up many times. The CDR3 loop reads CSAARATEAFF. CDR3 in DNA: TGCAGTGCTGCTCGGGCGACTGAAGCTTTCTTT. The chain employs TRBV20-1 and TRBJ1-1; D is unclear. Trimming pared 5 bases from V and 5 bases from J, leaving 9 bases between. The germline V gene encodes CDR1 DFQATT and CDR2 SNEGSKA (reference sequence). This CDR3 has 11 residues.

This clonotype showed up many times. The J gene is TRBJ2-5, the V gene TRBV7-3, with D maybe TRBD1 (6 bases). Deletions cut 2 bases from V and 3 bases from J, with 13 bases between. The CDR3 has 15 amino acids. Germline V gene lookup returns CDR1 SGHTA and CDR2 FQGTGA. The CDR3 DNA reads as TGTGCCAGCAGCTTAGGGGGCAGGGCTAAAGAGACCCAGTACTTC. The encoded protein is CASSLGGRAKETQYF.

This clonotype was recorded a few times. This chain joins TRBV7-6 and TRBJ2-1, with TRBD1 matching 8 bases. Losses at the gene ends were 3 bases for V and 3 bases for J; bases not matched to a gene: 4. CDR1 SGHVS and CDR2 FNYEAQ come from the germline V gene. This CDR3 spans 15 amino acids. This CDR3 is CASSFEQGGYNEQFF. The CDR3 region has the DNA TGTGCCAGCAGCTTTGAACAGGGGGGCTACAATGAGCAGTTCTTC. Full variable domain (rest looked up from reference TRBV7-6 and TRBJ2-1): GAGVSQSPRYKVTKRGQDVALRCDPISGHVSLYWYRQALGQGPEFLTYFNYEAQQDKSGLPNDRFSAERPEGSISTLTIQRTEQRDSAMYRCASSFEQGGYNEQFFGPGTRLTVL.

V is TRBV6-1 and J is TRBJ1-5; 9 nucleotides match TRBD1. V shed 7 bases and J 5 bases; nucleotides not matched to a gene: 3. The CDR3 extends over 13 amino acids. The germline V gene encodes CDR1 MNHNS and CDR2 SASEGT. CDR3 loop: CASMGTGYQPQHF. CDR3 DNA: TGTGCCAGCATGGGGACAGGGTATCAGCCCCAGCATTTT.

This clonotype occurred a few times. The genes are TRBV10-3 and TRBJ2-5; a possible D gene is TRBD2 (5 bases). V shed 2 bases and J shed 3 bases, with 7 bases lying between them. From germline, CDR1 is ENHRY and CDR2 SYGVKD. This CDR3 is 13 amino acids long. DNA for the CDR3: TGTGCCATCAGTGAGACTAGGGAAGAGACCCAGTACTTC. It is translated as CAISETREETQYF.

This clonotype was counted many times. The V and J genes are TRBV5-1 and TRBJ2-1; TRBD2 matches at 9 bases. The CDR3 is made up of 14 amino acids. Germline V gene data show CDR1 as SGHRS and CDR2 as YFSETQ. V was clipped by 5 bases and J by 6 bases; unmatched bases: 6. CDR3 sequence (DNA): TGCGCCAGCAGGGGGCTAGCGGGAAGCAATGAGCAGTTCTTC. It codes for CASRGLAGSNEQFF.

This sequence joins TRBV20-1 and TRBJ1-5, with D possibly being TRBD1 (6 bases). The CDR3 loop spans 15 amino acids. The germline V and J ends were trimmed by 1 base and 7 bases, with 17 bases remaining between them. Germline V gene sequence: CDR1 DFQATT, CDR2 SNEGSKA (reference sequence). In nucleotides, the CDR3 is TGCAGTGCTAGAGTTTCGGGGGGGCCCAGCCAGCCCCAGCATTTT. Translated: CSARVSGGPSQPQHF.

This clonotype was recorded at least ten times. V is TRBV7-9 and J is TRBJ1-1, with D possibly being TRBD1 (5 bases). V was shortened by 1 base and J by 2 bases, with 11 bases between the two germline ends. CDR1 is SEHNR and CDR2 is FQNEAQ in the germline V gene (reference sequence). This CDR3 region has 15 residues. The CDR3 DNA is TGTGCCAGCAGCTTAGGGTTACAGGATAACACTGAAGCTTTCTTT. Residues: CASSLGLQDNTEAFF.

The V call is TRBV20-1, the J call TRBJ2-3; D possibly matches TRBD1 or TRBD2 (5 bases each). Germline lookup yields CDR1 DFQATT and CDR2 SNEGSKA (reference sequence). The V end was cut by 6 bases, the J end by 4 bases, with 14 bases between. CDR3 size: 13 residues. The DNA of the CDR3 is TGCAGTGCAGATGGGAGAGGGGCAGATACGCAGTATTTT. This codes for CSADGRGADTQYF.

This rearrangement joins TRBV20-1 to TRBJ2-3, with 9 bases aligning to TRBD2. Germline V gives CDR1 DFQATT, CDR2 SNEGSKA (reference sequence). The length of the CDR3 is 14 residues. V was clipped by 2 bases and J by 6 bases; unmatched bases: 6. For the CDR3, the DNA is TGCAGTGCTAGAACCGGGACTAGCCTGGATACGCAGTATTTT. It codes for CSARTGTSLDTQYF.

This clonotype was counted between two and nine times. V and J are TRBV6-6 and TRBJ2-7, with a possible D match to TRBD1 (6 bases). The ends were cut back, 2 bases at V and 3 bases at J, with 14 bases in the middle. Looked up from germline, CDR1 is MNHNY and CDR2 is SVGAGI (reference sequence). There are 15 residues in the CDR3. The CDR3 nucleotides are TGTGCCAGCAGTTACCCGGAACAGGGATTCTACGAGCAGTACTTC. Protein product: CASSYPEQGFYEQYF.

This clonotype came up many times. V is TRBV15 and J is TRBJ2-1; D gene ambiguous. CDR3 size: 12 residues. Deletions cut 5 bases from V and 1 base from J, with 3 bases between. In germline, CDR1 is LNHNV, CDR2 YYDKDF (reference sequence). For the CDR3, the DNA is TGTGCCACCAGCGGATCCTACAATGAGCAGTTCTTC. Its translation is CATSGSYNEQFF.

The CDR3 DNA reads as TGTGCCAGCAGCTCGACCCAAAAGACTAGCGGGAGTTATACGCAGTATTTT. This codes for CASSSTQKTSGSYTQYF. The rearrangement links TRBV11-1 to TRBJ2-3; 12 bases align to TRBD2. The junction had 12 bases not matched to a gene; V was cut back by 4 bases and J by 7 bases. This CDR3 is built from 17 residues. Germline V gives CDR1 SGHAT, CDR2 FQDESV (reference sequence).

In this sample, this clonotype turned up many times. The V and J genes are TRBV10-3 and TRBJ2-3; 12 nucleotides agree with TRBD2. The germline V gene encodes CDR1 ENHRY and CDR2 SYGVKD. J lost 2 bases, V lost 10 bases, and 4 bases had no gene match. This CDR3 has 14 residues. The CDR3 coding sequence is TGTGCCACCCGGACTAGCGGGACCACAGATACGCAGTATTTT. It specifies CATRTSGTTDTQYF.

This clonotype was picked up a small number of times. The genes are TRBV7-2 and TRBJ2-5, with 12 bases that match TRBD2. The CDR3 is 18 amino acids. V trimming: 5 bases; J trimming: 5 bases; junction bases outside the gene matches: 15. Germline loops: CDR1 SGHTA, CDR2 FQGNSA. The CDR3 protein is CASSPSSGRADGSETQYF. The CDR3 coding sequence is TGTGCCAGCAGCCCATCTAGCGGGAGGGCCGATGGTTCGGAGACCCAGTACTTC. The whole variable domain, remainder taken from reference TRBV7-2 and TRBJ2-5, is GAGVSQSPSNKVTEKGKDVELRCDPISGHTALYWYRQSLGQGLEFLIYFQGNSAPDKSGLPSDRFSAERTGGSVSTLTIQRTQQEDSAVYLCASSPSSGRADGSETQYFGPGTRLLVL.

This chain uses TRBV6-6 with TRBJ2-3; 9 nucleotides agree with TRBD1. Germline V lookup: CDR1 MNHNY, CDR2 SVGAGI (reference sequence). The CDR3 covers 17 residues. The ends lost 4 bases at V and 1 base at J; junction bases unmatched: 9. In DNA, the CDR3 is TGTGCCAGCAGTTTTCTTAACAGGGACAGGGGCACAGATACGCAGTATTTT. It is translated as CASSFLNRDRGTDTQYF.

The chain carries TRBV20-1 and TRBJ2-5; D might be TRBD1 (6 bases). V was clipped by 6 bases and J by 2 bases, with 19 bases between them. Germline CDR1 DFQATT, CDR2 SNEGSKA (reference sequence). The CDR3 runs 15 residues. The CDR3 coding sequence is TGCAGTGCCAAACCCCAAGGACAGCGACAAGAGACCCAGTACTTC. This encodes CSAKPQGQRQETQYF.

This clonotype was recorded at least ten times. The chain recombines TRBV4-2 with TRBJ1-6, with 9 bases that match TRBD1. V was clipped by 3 bases and J by 13 bases; unmatched bases: 7. The CDR3 is 14 amino acids. Germline-derived CDR1 and CDR2 are LGHNA and YNFKEQ. This chain's CDR3 is CASSQEKQGAPLHF. In DNA, the CDR3 is TGTGCCAGCAGCCAGGAAAAACAGGGGGCTCCCCTCCACTTT.